The rows below give T cell receptor beta chains drawn from one sample of a study of cytomegalovirus exposure and HLA in healthy donors. Sequencing used immunoSEQ multiplex PCR; TCRdb keeps in-frame clones, though not all of them. Counted here are tens of thousands of clones, roughly 94% occurring once; the ten biggest clones make up roughly 1.5%. The source material was PBMCs. The origin of the receptors is a man younger than 35 in good health and CMV-seropositive. CDR3s include the opening cysteine and the closing phenylalanine or tryptophan. A D gene is named only where the DNA matches it firmly. A row's size may be missing; if present it is once, few, many or a size class.

v_call	d_call	j_call	clone_size	cdr3_nt	cdr3_aa
TRBV7-2	TRBD1	TRBJ1-1	NA	TGTGCCAGCAGCTTACAGGGGGCTCTGAACACTGAAGCTTTCTTT	CASSLQGALNTEAFF
TRBV25-1	TRBD1	TRBJ2-7	NA	TGTGCCAGCAGGGACAGGGGGATCTACGAGCAGTACTTC	CASRDRGIYEQYF
TRBV2	NA	TRBJ2-1	NA	TGTGCCAGCAGTGAACTCCAGGGGCACTACAATGAGCAGTTCTTC	CASSELQGHYNEQFF
TRBV28	NA	TRBJ2-5	NA	TGTGCCAGCAGTCCAGGACTCGAGTACCAAGAGACCCAGTACTTC	CASSPGLEYQETQYF
TRBV28	NA	TRBJ2-1	NA	TGTGCCAGCAGTCAACGCGGAGGGGCGTCCTACAATGAGCAGTTCTTC	CASSQRGGASYNEQFF
TRBV5-4	NA	TRBJ1-2	NA	TGTGCCAGCAGCCCACGGGTTAACTATGGCTACACCTTC	CASSPRVNYGYTF
TRBV6-1	TRBD1	TRBJ2-7	NA	TGTGCCAGCAGTGAAGGGGGACAGGGCTCCTTATTTACCTACGAGCAGTACTTC	CASSEGGQGSLFTYEQYF
TRBV6-1	TRBD1	TRBJ1-1	NA	TGTGCCAGCCATGGGGCTCCGGGACAGGGGGTTCAAGCTTTCTTT	CASHGAPGQGVQAFF
TRBV9	NA	TRBJ1-1	NA	TGTGCCAGCAGCGTAGGGGGCAGGGAGAACACTGAAGCTTTCTTT	CASSVGGRENTEAFF
TRBV7-2	TRBD1	TRBJ2-7	NA	TGTGCCAGCAGCCCCCGGACAGGGCCCTACGAGCAGTACTTC	CASSPRTGPYEQYF
TRBV6-1	TRBD1	TRBJ2-7	once	TGTGCCAGCAGTGAATCCCGGACAGGGCTTTACGAGCAGTACTTC	CASSESRTGLYEQYF
TRBV28	NA	TRBJ2-1	NA	TGTGCCAGCAGTCCCCCCCTGGCAGGGACCTACAATGAGCAGTTCTTC	CASSPPLAGTYNEQFF
TRBV6-5	NA	TRBJ1-2	once	TGTGCTGCGGGAGCGGAGGCTCCTTATGGCTACACCTTC	CAAGAEAPYGYTF
TRBV6-5	TRBD1	TRBJ2-7	medium-sized	TGTGCCAGCAGTTACAGCTCCGGGACAGGGGGGTACGAGCAGTACTTC	CASSYSSGTGGYEQYF
TRBV5-6	TRBD2	TRBJ2-2	NA	TGTGCCAGCAGCTTATCCCAGCGGGGCCACACCGGGGAGCTGTTTTTT	CASSLSQRGHTGELFF
TRBV25-1	TRBD2	TRBJ2-7	NA	TGTGCCAGCAGTCGAGACGGGACTATCTACGAGCAGTACTTC	CASSRDGTIYEQYF
TRBV14	NA	TRBJ1-2	NA	TGTGCCAGCACGCAGGGCCGACACTATGGCTACACCTTC	CASTQGRHYGYTF
TRBV5-1	NA	TRBJ1-4	NA	TGCGCCAGCAGCTTGGGCCAGGGAAATGAAAAACTGTTTTTT	CASSLGQGNEKLFF
TRBV5-1	TRBD1	TRBJ2-3	NA	TGCGCCAGCAGCTCGGGGACAGGGTTTGGGACAGATACGCAGTATTTT	CASSSGTGFGTDTQYF
TRBV28	NA	TRBJ2-1	NA	TGTGCCAGCAGTCCAGCTAGCAGCGCTAGAGATGAGCAGTTCTTC	CASSPASSARDEQFF
TRBV6-5	NA	TRBJ1-2	NA	TGTGCCAGCAGTTACTCGATAAGGGGAGGAGATGGCTACACCTTC	CASSYSIRGGDGYTF
TRBV5-1	TRBD2	TRBJ2-5	NA	TGCGCCAGCAGCTTGGCTCCTAGCGGGAGTGAGACCCAGTACTTC	CASSLAPSGSETQYF
TRBV27	NA	TRBJ1-5	NA	TGTGCCAGCAGTTTCAATAGCAATCAGCCCCAGCATTTT	CASSFNSNQPQHF
TRBV28	TRBD1	TRBJ2-5	NA	TGTGCCAGCAGTCCAGGGGGCGGGGAGACCCAGTACTTC	CASSPGGGETQYF
TRBV5-1	NA	TRBJ2-5	NA	TGCGCCACCGGAGCCAACCAAGAGACCCAGTACTTC	CATGANQETQYF
TRBV6-1	TRBD1	TRBJ2-7	NA	TGTGCCAGCAGGGACAGGGAATGGGACGAGCAGTACTTC	CASRDREWDEQYF
TRBV9	TRBD2	TRBJ2-5	NA	TGTGCCAGCAGCGAGATTGGACTAGTGGGAGAGACCCAGTACTTC	CASSEIGLVGETQYF
TRBV5-6	TRBD1	TRBJ2-2	NA	TGTGCCAGCAGCTTTACGACAGGGATCGCCGGGGAGCTGTTTTTT	CASSFTTGIAGELFF
TRBV5-1	TRBD2	TRBJ2-3	NA	TGCGCCAGCAGCCCGGCGGCTAGCGGCGGCACAGATACGCAGTATTTT	CASSPAASGGTDTQYF
TRBV27	TRBD1	TRBJ2-5	NA	TGTGCCAGCAGTTTCGACAGGGGTCTCCAAGAGACCCAGTACTTC	CASSFDRGLQETQYF
TRBV28	TRBD1	TRBJ1-2	NA	TGTGCCAGCAGCCTAGACAGGGGGATCGGGGGCTACACCTTC	CASSLDRGIGGYTF
TRBV7-3	NA	TRBJ2-2	NA	TGTGCCAGCAGCTCGGTCTCTAGTGGGTCCGGGGAGCTGTTTTTT	CASSSVSSGSGELFF
TRBV11-3	TRBD1	TRBJ2-2	NA	TGTGCCAGCAGCCCAGGGGGAGGGGAGCTGTTTTTT	CASSPGGGELFF
TRBV6-5	NA	TRBJ2-7	once	TGTGCCAGCAGTTACTCGCGGGACGGTTACTACGAGCAGTACTTC	CASSYSRDGYYEQYF
TRBV4-2	TRBD1	TRBJ2-7	once	TGTGCCAGCAGCCGGGGACAGGTCTCCTACGAGCAGTACTTC	CASSRGQVSYEQYF
TRBV5-5	TRBD2	TRBJ2-7	NA	TGTGCCAGCAGTCGGGAGGGGACTAGCGGCTACGAGCAGTACTTC	CASSREGTSGYEQYF
TRBV6-6	TRBD1	TRBJ1-1	NA	TGTGCCAACCGGGGACAGTTAGACACTGAAGCTTTCTTT	CANRGQLDTEAFF
TRBV10-3	TRBD2	TRBJ2-7	NA	TGTGCCACCCAACTAGCGGGAGGTGAGCAGTACTTC	CATQLAGGEQYF
TRBV6-5	TRBD2	TRBJ2-7	NA	TGTGCCAGCAGTAGACTAGCGGGAGCTTACGAGCAGTACTTC	CASSRLAGAYEQYF
TRBV29-1	TRBD1	TRBJ1-2	NA	TGCAGCGTTCAGACAGGGAACTATGGCTACACCTTC	CSVQTGNYGYTF